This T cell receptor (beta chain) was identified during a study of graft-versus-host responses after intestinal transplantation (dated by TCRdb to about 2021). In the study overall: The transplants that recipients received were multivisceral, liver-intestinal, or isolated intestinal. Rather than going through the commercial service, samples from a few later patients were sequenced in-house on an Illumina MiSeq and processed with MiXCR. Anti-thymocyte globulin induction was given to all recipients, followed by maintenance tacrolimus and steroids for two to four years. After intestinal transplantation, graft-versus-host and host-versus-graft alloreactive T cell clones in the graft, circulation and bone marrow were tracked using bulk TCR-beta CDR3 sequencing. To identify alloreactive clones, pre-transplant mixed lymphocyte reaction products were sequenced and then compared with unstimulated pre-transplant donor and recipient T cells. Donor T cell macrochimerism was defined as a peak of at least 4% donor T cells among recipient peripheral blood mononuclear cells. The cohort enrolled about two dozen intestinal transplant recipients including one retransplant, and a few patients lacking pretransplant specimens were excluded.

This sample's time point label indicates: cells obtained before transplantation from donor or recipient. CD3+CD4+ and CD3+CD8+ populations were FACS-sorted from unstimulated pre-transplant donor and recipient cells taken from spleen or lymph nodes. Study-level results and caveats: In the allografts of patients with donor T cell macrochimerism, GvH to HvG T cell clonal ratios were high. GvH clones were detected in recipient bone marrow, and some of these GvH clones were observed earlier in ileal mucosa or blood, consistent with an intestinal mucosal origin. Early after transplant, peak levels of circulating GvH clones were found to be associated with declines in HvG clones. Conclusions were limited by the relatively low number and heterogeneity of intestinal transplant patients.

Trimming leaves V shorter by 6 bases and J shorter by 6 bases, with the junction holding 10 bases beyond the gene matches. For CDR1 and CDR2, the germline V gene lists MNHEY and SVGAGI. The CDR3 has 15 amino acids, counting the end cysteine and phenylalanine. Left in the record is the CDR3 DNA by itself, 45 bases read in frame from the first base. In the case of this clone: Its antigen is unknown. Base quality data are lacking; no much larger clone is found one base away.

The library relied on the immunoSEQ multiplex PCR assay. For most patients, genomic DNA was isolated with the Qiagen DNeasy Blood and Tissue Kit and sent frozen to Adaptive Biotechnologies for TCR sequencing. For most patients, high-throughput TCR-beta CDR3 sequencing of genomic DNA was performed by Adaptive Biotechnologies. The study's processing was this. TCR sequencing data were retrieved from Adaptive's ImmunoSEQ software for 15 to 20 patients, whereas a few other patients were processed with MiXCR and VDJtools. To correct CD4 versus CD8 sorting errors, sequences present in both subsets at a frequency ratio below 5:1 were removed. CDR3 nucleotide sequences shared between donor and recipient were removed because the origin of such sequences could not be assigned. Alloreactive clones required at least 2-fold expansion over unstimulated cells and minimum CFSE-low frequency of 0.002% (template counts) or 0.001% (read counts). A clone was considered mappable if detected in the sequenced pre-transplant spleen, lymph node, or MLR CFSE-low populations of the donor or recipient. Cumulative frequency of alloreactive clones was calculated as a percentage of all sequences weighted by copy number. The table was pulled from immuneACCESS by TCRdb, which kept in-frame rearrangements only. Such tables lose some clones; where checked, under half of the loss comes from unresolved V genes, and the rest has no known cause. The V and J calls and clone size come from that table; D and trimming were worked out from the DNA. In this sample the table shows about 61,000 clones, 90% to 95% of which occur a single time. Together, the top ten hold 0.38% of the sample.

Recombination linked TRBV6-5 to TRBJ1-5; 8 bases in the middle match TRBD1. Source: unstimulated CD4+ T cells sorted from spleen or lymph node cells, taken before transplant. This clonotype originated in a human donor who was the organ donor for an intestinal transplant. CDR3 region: CASSRGQALSQPQHF. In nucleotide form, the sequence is TGTGCCAGCAGCAGGGGACAGGCGCTTAGTCAGCCCCAGCATTTT.